The 10 T cell receptor beta chains given below trace back to one sample, sequenced in a study of T cells after yellow fever vaccination. From the 5' RACE reads, TCRdb called clonotypes with MiXCR, one entry per CDR3 protein. The table lists 200,000 to 300,000 distinct CDR3 sequences, around 7% of them singletons. This material consisted of CD4+ T cells sorted from PBMCs, taken 15 days after the yellow fever booster vaccination. All receptors come from a man between 25 and 39 years old who received the YFV17D yellow fever vaccine.

This clonotype was detected only a few times. The genes are TRBV5-6 and TRBJ2-1; 9 bases fit TRBD2. The length of the CDR3 is 14 residues. CDR1 SGHDT and CDR2 YYEEEE come from the germline V gene. Losses at the gene ends were 0 bases for V and 6 bases for J; bases not matched to a gene: 1. CDR3 in amino acids: CASSLGLAVNEQFF. CDR3 DNA: TGTGCCAGCAGCTTGGGACTAGCGGTCAATGAGCAGTTCTTC.

This clonotype was counted a few times. V is TRBV7-9 and J is TRBJ2-2; 7 positions match TRBD1. The germline CDR1 and CDR2 sequences are SEHNR and FQNEAQ (reference sequence). V trimming: 6 bases; J trimming: 4 bases; junction bases outside the gene matches: 14. The CDR3 sequence is 17 residues long. CDR3 sequence: CASRLRGQGVITGELFF. CDR3 coding DNA: TGTGCCAGCAGGCTTAGAGGCCAGGGGGTGATCACCGGGGAGCTGTTTTTT.

The rearrangement uses TRBV20-1 and TRBJ2-3, with TRBD2 as a possible D gene (5 bases). V lost 0 bases and J 2 bases, leaving 12 bases between the germline ends. The CDR3 is 15 residues long. CDR1 is DFQATT and CDR2 is SNEGSKA in the germline V gene (reference sequence). The CDR3: CSARDKRENTDTQYF. DNA of the CDR3: TGCAGTGCTAGAGATAAGAGGGAGAACACAGATACGCAGTATTTT.

This clonotype was observed at least ten times. The genes are TRBV20-1 and TRBJ1-2; 8 positions agree with TRBD1. Germline CDR1 DFQATT, CDR2 SNEGSKA (reference sequence). Germline trimming cut 6 bases from V and 1 base from J; bases unmatched to any gene: 4. The CDR3 length is 13 residues. The CDR3 region is CSAVQGGNYGYTF. The CDR3 DNA sequence: TGCAGTGCGGTACAGGGGGGTAACTATGGCTACACCTTC.

This chain links TRBV30 with TRBJ2-6; weak D call: TRBD1 (5 bases). CDR1 GTSNPN and CDR2 SVGIG come from the germline V gene (reference sequence). V gave up 7 bases and J gave up 0 bases, with 13 bases separating them. This CDR3 is 15 amino acids long. CDR3 sequence (DNA): TGTGCCTTATTTCAGGGTTCCTCTGGGGCCAACGTCCTGACTTTC. It encodes CALFQGSSGANVLTF.

This clonotype was found many times. This chain connects TRBV4-2 to TRBJ2-2; 14 bases align to TRBD2. V shed 4 bases, J shed 5 bases, and the junction held 9 bases outside the gene matches. Germline CDR1 reads LGHNA; CDR2 reads YNFKEQ. This CDR3 region has 18 residues. The CDR3 nucleotides are TGTGCCAGCAGCCTCACGGCCGGGACTAGCGGGAGTACCGGGGAGCTGTTTTTT. As protein: CASSLTAGTSGSTGELFF.

In this sample, this clonotype turned up a few times. The chain has TRBV12-3 or TRBV12-4 and TRBJ2-1; 14 nucleotides agree with TRBD2. This CDR3 contains 16 residues. V lost 7 bases, J lost 4 bases, and 6 bases stayed unmatched. As DNA, the CDR3 is TGTGCCAGCACCCCCGGGACTAGCGGGAGTTACAATGAGCAGTTCTTC. Protein sequence: CASTPGTSGSYNEQFF.

This clonotype was detected only a few times. The chain combines TRBV20-1 with TRBJ2-3, with D unresolved. V gave up 3 bases and J gave up 4 bases, with 11 bases separating them. Per the germline V gene, CDR1 is DFQATT and CDR2 is SNEGSKA (reference sequence). There are 13 residues in the CDR3. CDR3 nucleotide sequence: TGCAGTGCTAGGGGCCGTGATTCAGATACGCAGTATTTT. Translated, it gives CSARGRDSDTQYF.

The sample holds a few counts of this clonotype. The CDR3 nucleotides are TGTGCCTGGAGTGTACGAGGGACAGGGCTGATAAGCAATCAGCCCCAGCATTTT. This translates into CAWSVRGTGLISNQPQHF. The gene calls are TRBV30 and TRBJ1-5, with TRBD1 matching over 9 bases. V trimming: 0 bases; J trimming: 1 base; junction bases outside the gene matches: 10. CDR1 is GTSNPN, CDR2 SVGIG, per germline (reference sequence). The CDR3 sequence is 18 residues long.

In its sample, this clonotype was seen a few times. The chain combines TRBV4-3 with TRBJ1-5, with D possibly TRBD1 on 6 matching bases. Trimming took 0 bases from V and 11 from J, leaving 20 bases between them. Germline V gene data show CDR1 as LGHNA and CDR2 as YSLEER. The CDR3 contains 16 residues. Written as DNA, the CDR3 is TGCGCCAGCAGCCAAGATGTACAGAGCCCAGGGGTAACCCAGCATTTT. Translating it yields CASSQDVQSPGVTQHF.